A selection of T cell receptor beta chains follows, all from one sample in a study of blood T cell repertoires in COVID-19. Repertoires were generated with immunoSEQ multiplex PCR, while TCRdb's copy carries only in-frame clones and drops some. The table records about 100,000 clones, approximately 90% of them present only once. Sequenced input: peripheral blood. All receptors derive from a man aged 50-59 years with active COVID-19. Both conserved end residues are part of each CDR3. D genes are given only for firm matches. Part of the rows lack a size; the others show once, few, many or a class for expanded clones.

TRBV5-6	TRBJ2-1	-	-	TGTGCCAGCAGCCGCCTATCGTCCCATGAGCAGTTCTTC	CASSRLSSHEQFF
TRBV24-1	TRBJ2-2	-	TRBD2	TGTGCCACCAGTGATCCATCTCACGGGAGGACCAACACCGGGGAGCTGTTTTTT	CATSDPSHGRTNTGELFF
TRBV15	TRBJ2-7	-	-	TGTGCCACCAGCAGAGGGTTGGGGAGCTCCTACGAGCAGTACTTC	CATSRGLGSSYEQYF
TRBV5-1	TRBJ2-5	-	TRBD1	TGCGCCAGCAGCCTCACAGGGGATGGAGAGACCCAGTACTTC	CASSLTGDGETQYF
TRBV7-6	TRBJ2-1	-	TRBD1	TGTGCCAGCAGCGTGGACAGGGGCTCACGTGAGCAGTTCTTC	CASSVDRGSREQFF
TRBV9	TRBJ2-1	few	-	TGTGCCAGCAGCGTAGCTCTCCACAATGAGCAGTTCTTC	CASSVALHNEQFF
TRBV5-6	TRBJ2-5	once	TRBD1	TGTGCCAGCAGCCGGACAGGGGCAGAGACCCAGTACTTC	CASSRTGAETQYF
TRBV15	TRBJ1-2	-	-	TGTGCCACCAGCGGACTTACAGAGCGATCTGGCTACACCTTC	CATSGLTERSGYTF
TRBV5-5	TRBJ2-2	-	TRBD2	TGTGCCAGCAGCTTGGTTGGGCGGGGGACTGTATCCGGGGAGCTGTTTTTT	CASSLVGRGTVSGELFF
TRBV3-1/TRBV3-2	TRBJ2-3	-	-	TGTGCCAGCAGCCAAGGCCGGGAGTTAGTAGGTACGCAGTATTTT	CASSQGRELVGTQYF
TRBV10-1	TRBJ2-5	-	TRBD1	TGCGCCAGCAGTGACGCCCGGACAGGGGACAACGAAGAGACCCAGTACTTC	CASSDARTGDNEETQYF
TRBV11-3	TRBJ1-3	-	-	TGTGCCAGCAGCTTAGACAGGTTACAAAACACCATATATTTT	CASSLDRLQNTIYF
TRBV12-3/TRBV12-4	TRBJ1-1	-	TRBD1	TGTGCCAGCAGTTTAGTTTTGGACAGGGGAGCTTTCTTT	CASSLVLDRGAFF
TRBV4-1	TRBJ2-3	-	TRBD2	TGCGCCAGCAGCCAGGGACTAGCGATAAGCACAGATACGCAGTATTTT	CASSQGLAISTDTQYF
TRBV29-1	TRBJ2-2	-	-	TGCAGCGTTGCCCTACTAAAGAACGGGGAGCTGTTTTTT	CSVALLKNGELFF
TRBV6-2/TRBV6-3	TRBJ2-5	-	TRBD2	TGTGCCAGCAGTTACCCTAGCGGGGGGGTCCAAGAGACCCAGTACTTC	CASSYPSGGVQETQYF
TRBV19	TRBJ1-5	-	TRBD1	TGTGCCAGTAGTATAGATGTTGGACAGGGGGGTCAGCCCCAGCATTTT	CASSIDVGQGGQPQHF
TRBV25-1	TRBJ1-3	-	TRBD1	TGTGCCAGTCGGGACAGGCTCTCTGGAAACACCATATATTTT	CASRDRLSGNTIYF
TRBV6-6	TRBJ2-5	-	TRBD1	TGTGCCAGCAGTTACCAGGACAGGGCACAAGAGACCCAGTACTTC	CASSYQDRAQETQYF
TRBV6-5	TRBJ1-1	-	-	TGTGCCAGCAGTTACTCGAGCTGGCAGGCCGCTTTCTTT	CASSYSSWQAAFF
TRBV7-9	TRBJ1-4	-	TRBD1	TGTGCCAGTGGGGGCTCAGGGGGTGAAAAACTGTTTTTT	CASGGSGGEKLFF
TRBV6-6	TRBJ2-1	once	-	TGTGCCAGCAGTTACACCCGGGGGAGCTCCTACAATGAGCAGTTCTTC	CASSYTRGSSYNEQFF
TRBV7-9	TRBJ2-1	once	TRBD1	TGTGCCAGCAGCCGGACAGGATTGATGGCCAATGAGCAGTTCTTC	CASSRTGLMANEQFF
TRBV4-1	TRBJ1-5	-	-	TGCGCCAGCAGCCAAGACGAGGGTCAGCCCCAGCATTTT	CASSQDEGQPQHF
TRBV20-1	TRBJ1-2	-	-	TGCAGTGCTAGGGATAAAACAGGACACACCTTC	CSARDKTGHTF
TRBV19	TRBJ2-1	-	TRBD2	TGTGCCAGTAGAACCTTAGCGGGAGCCTACAATGAGCAGTTCTTC	CASRTLAGAYNEQFF
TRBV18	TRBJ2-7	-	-	TGTGCCAGCTCGAAAGCCGGGACCCTCAGGGAGGACTTC	CASSKAGTLREDF
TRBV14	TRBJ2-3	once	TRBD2	TGTGCCAGCAAAAGGACTAGCGCAGATACGCAGTATTTT	CASKRTSADTQYF
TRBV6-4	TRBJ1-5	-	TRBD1	TGTGCCAGCAGCGGGGGGACAGGCCTGAATCAGCCCCAGCATTTT	CASSGGTGLNQPQHF
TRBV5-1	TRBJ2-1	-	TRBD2	TGCGCCAGCAGTCGACCGGGACTAGCGGGGGGGGCGGCTGATGAAAATGAGCAGTTCTTC	CASSRPGLAGGAADENEQFF
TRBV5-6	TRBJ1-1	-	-	TGTGCCAGCAGCCCCGCTGGAGGAGCTGAAGCTTTCTTT	CASSPAGGAEAFF
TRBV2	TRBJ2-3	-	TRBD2	TGTGCCAGCAGGGCGGGAGCGGGGGGGCCTCGCACAGATACGCAGTATTTT	CASRAGAGGPRTDTQYF
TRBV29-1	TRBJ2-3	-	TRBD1	TGCAGCGTTGGGACAGGGAAGGGGCTTAGCACAGATACGCAGTATTTT	CSVGTGKGLSTDTQYF
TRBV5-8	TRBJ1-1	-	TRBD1	TGTGCCAGCAGCCGTGCAGGGGGCGGGGCTGAAGCTTTCTTT	CASSRAGGGAEAFF
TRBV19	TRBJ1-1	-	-	TGTGCCAGTAGTACAGGGGCCGGGGACACTGAAGCTTTCTTT	CASSTGAGDTEAFF
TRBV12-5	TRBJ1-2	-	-	TGTGCTAGTGGTTTGGAACCCAGGGTTAACTATGGCTACACCTTC	CASGLEPRVNYGYTF
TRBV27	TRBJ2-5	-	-	TGTGCCAGCAGTTTAGTAGCGAAAGAGACCCAGTACTTC	CASSLVAKETQYF
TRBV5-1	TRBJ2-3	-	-	TGCGCCAGCAGCACCGGGGTCCGTGGGAGCACAGATACGCAGTATTTT	CASSTGVRGSTDTQYF
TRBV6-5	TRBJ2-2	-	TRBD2	TGTGCCAGCAGCTCCGGACTAGCAGGAACCGGGGAGCTGTTTTTT	CASSSGLAGTGELFF
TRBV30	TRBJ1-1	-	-	TGTGCCTGGAGGGGGGAGGACACTGAAGCTTTCTTT	CAWRGEDTEAFF
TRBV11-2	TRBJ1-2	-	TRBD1	TGTGCCAGCAGCTCACAGCGACAGGGCTATGGCTACACCTTC	CASSSQRQGYGYTF
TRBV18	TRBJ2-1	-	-	TGTGCCAGCTCACCCTCCAGGGATAATGAGCAGTTCTTC	CASSPSRDNEQFF
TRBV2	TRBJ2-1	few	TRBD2	TGTGCCAGCAGGCAATTAGCGGGCCGGTACAATGAGCAGTTCTTC	CASRQLAGRYNEQFF